A single sample is the source of the 32 T cell receptor beta chains below, sequenced in a study of CD8+ T cells in alopecia areata. Reverse transcribed after extraction, RNA yielded cDNA as the sequencing template. Repertoires were generated with immunoSEQ multiplex PCR, while TCRdb's copy carries only in-frame clones and drops some. In total the sample includes 90,000 to 130,000 clones, none of them seen once. Input material: lesional skin. The receptors originated from a C3H/HeJ mouse with alopecia areata. This strain's MHC haplotype is H2-k.

On this clone: Gene names and germline refer to mouse. The sequenced fragment ends 4 residues before the CDR3 boundary, so the rest is inferred from the germline J gene. V gene TRBV5 combines with J gene TRBJ2-1; 9 bases fit TRBD2. The CDR3 sequence is 15 residues long. Germline V gene data show CDR1 as LGHNA and CDR2 as YNLKQL (reference sequence). CDR3 bases read: TGTGCCAGCAGCCAAGATGGGGGGGCGCTAGCT. This gives the protein CASSQDGGALA. Given in full, the CDR3 is CASSQDGGALAEQFF.

This clone was counted a few times. Germline and genes here are mouse. The read halts 4 residues ahead of the CDR3 end, with the missing end drawn from the germline J gene. The chain uses TRBV31 and TRBJ2-1; 9 nucleotides match TRBD2. V lost 5 bases, J lost 4 bases, and 6 bases stayed unmatched. The CDR3 loop spans 14 amino acids. The germline CDR1 and CDR2 sequences are GKSSPN and SITVG. Partial CDR3 DNA: TGTGCCTGGTGTGGGACTGGGTCGTATGCT. Protein product: CAWCGTGSYA. Given in full, the CDR3 is CAWCGTGSYAEQFF.

As for this clone: Genes and germline are mouse. The read halts 4 residues ahead of the CDR3 end, with the missing end drawn from the germline J gene. The rearrangement links TRBV13-3 to TRBJ2-3, with 8 bases lining up with TRBD1. CDR3 length equals 14 residues. With V trimmed by 3 bases and J by 3 bases, 3 bases remained unmatched. Germline assignment: CDR1 NNHDY and CDR2 SYVADS. CDR3 DNA (partial): TGTGCCAGCAGTGTTCAGGGGGCGGCAGAA. Amino acid sequence: CASSVQGAAE. The whole CDR3 sequence is CASSVQGAAETLYF.

Only a few counts were recorded for this clone. Gene names denote mouse genes. The read stops 4 residues short of the end of the CDR3; the missing end is completed from the germline J gene. This chain joins TRBV1 and TRBJ2-5; 8 positions match TRBD2. With 5 bases clipped from V and 1 base from J, the junction kept 5 bases outside the gene matches. Germline V gene data show CDR1 as NSQYPW and CDR2 as LRSPGD (reference sequence). The CDR3 is made up of 15 amino acids. The sequenced part of the CDR3 DNA is TGCACCTGCAGTACCCCCTGGGGGGACCAAGAC. It yields the protein CTCSTPWGDQD. The CDR3 in its entirety is CTCSTPWGDQDTQYF.

This clone turned up a few times. The listed genes are named as in mouse. The read terminates 4 residues ahead of where the CDR3 ends, so the germline J gene completes it. This chain joins TRBV14 and TRBJ2-7; perhaps TRBD2 as D (5 bases). There are 14 residues in the CDR3. CDR1 is SGHDT, CDR2 FRDEAV, per germline. Trimming pared 2 bases from V and 0 bases from J, leaving 9 bases between. CDR3 in amino acids: CASSFLGSSYEQYF. The CDR3 DNA, read in part, is TGTGCCAGCAGTTTTTTGGGGAGCTCCTAT.

This clone was counted between two and nine times. Mouse gene names apply. The read stops 4 residues short of the end of the CDR3; the missing end is completed from the germline J gene. The identical CDR3 is also encoded by other nucleotide sequences in the sample. The chain combines TRBV13-3 with TRBJ1-4, with 8 bases fitting TRBD1. Losses at the gene ends were 1 base for V and 3 bases for J; bases not matched to a gene: 2. The V gene's germline CDR1 is NNHDY and CDR2 SYVADS. CDR3 length equals 15 residues. The CDR3 sequence is CASSDLQGANERLFF. CDR3 DNA (partial): TGTGCCAGCAGTGATTTACAGGGGGCCAACGAA.

Of note for this clone: The gene names given are mouse names. The read ends 4 residues shy of where the CDR3 ends; the end is completed using the germline J gene. V and J are TRBV19 and TRBJ1-2; D may be TRBD1 (6 bases). Deletions cut 0 bases from V and 0 bases from J, with 9 bases between. The germline V gene encodes CDR1 FNHDT and CDR2 SITEND (reference sequence). CDR3 length: 15 amino acids. The sequenced part of the CDR3 DNA is TGTGCCAGCAGTATAGTAGGGGGGGCAAACTCC. It is translated as CASSIVGGANS. The CDR3 as a whole reads CASSIVGGANSDYTF. Drawing the rest from reference TRBV19 and TRBJ1-2, the complete variable domain is GGIITQTPKFLIGQEGQKLTLKCQQNFNHDTMYWYRQDSGKGLRLIYYSITENDLQKGDLSEGYDASREKKSSFSLTVTSAQKNEMAVFLCASSIVGGANSDYTFGSGTRLLVI.

Points on this clone: Genes and germline are mouse. The read gets to within 4 residues of the CDR3 end, and the germline J gene fills in the rest. V is TRBV13-3 and J is TRBJ2-1, with TRBD1 matching over 10 bases. Germline values: CDR1 NNHDY, CDR2 SYVADS. The CDR3 has 14 residues. Losses at the gene ends were 4 bases for V and 6 bases for J; bases not matched to a gene: 4. CDR3 in amino acids: CASSPRDRGAEQFF. The sequenced part of the CDR3 DNA is TGTGCCAGCAGTCCTCGGGACAGGGGTGCT.

Notes on this clone: TCRdb's protein does not match the DNA translation at residue 14; the protein provided is translated from the DNA. Gene names denote mouse genes. The read terminates 3 residues before the CDR3 end, so the remaining end is supplied by the germline J gene. The rearrangement joins TRBV19 to TRBJ1-6, with 11 nucleotides matching TRBD1. TRBJ1-6 is placed among ORFs of uncertain function. This CDR3 has 17 residues. The trim removed 5 bases at V and 0 bases at J, leaving 4 bases unmatched. Germline V gives CDR1 FNHDT, CDR2 SITEND (reference sequence). The CDR3 loop is CASSPGTGGSYNSPLYF. The CDR3 bases that were read are TGTGCCAGCAGCCCCGGGACAGGGGGTTCCTATAATTCGCCC.

As for this clone: Gene and germline names: mouse. Sequencing ends 4 residues short of the CDR3 end; the germline J gene provides the rest. The V call is TRBV14, the J call TRBJ2-3, with TRBD2 as a possible D gene (5 bases). The V end lost 3 bases, the J end lost 0 bases, and 8 bases lay between the germline ends. Germline V gene sequence: CDR1 SGHDT, CDR2 FRDEAV. The CDR3 sequence is 14 residues long. The part of the CDR3 DNA that was read is TGTGCCAGCAGTTCACTGGCTAGTGCAGAA. Translation: CASSSLASAE. The whole CDR3 is CASSSLASAETLYF.

This clone occurred a few times. At residue 12, TCRdb's protein disagrees with the DNA translation; the protein shown here derives from the DNA. Being one base from a much bigger clone, this may be a read error. The listed genes are named as in mouse. The read ends 3 residues shy of where the CDR3 ends; the end is completed using the germline J gene. The chain links TRBV19 to TRBJ1-3, with D maybe TRBD1 (6 bases). This CDR3 is built from 15 residues. Trimming took off 3 bases at V and 0 bases at J, with 10 bases between the two ends. Germline V CDR1 and CDR2: FNHDT, SITEND (reference sequence). CDR3 bases read: TGTGCCAGCAGTACAGGGGCCCTTTCTGGAAATACG. Translated: CASSTGALSGNT. The whole CDR3 protein is CASSTGALSGNTLYF.

With respect to this clone: The gene names given are mouse names. The sequenced fragment ends 4 residues before the CDR3 boundary, so the rest is inferred from the germline J gene. The rearrangement joins TRBV13-3 to TRBJ2-4; 7 bases agree with TRBD1. The CDR3 consists of 15 residues. Germline loops: CDR1 NNHDY, CDR2 SYVADS. CDR3 sequence: CASSDPGQKKNTLYF. The DNA read from the CDR3 is TGTGCCAGCAGTGATCCGGGACAGAAAAAAAAC.

This clone was recorded a few times. Each gene name is a mouse one. Sequencing ends 4 residues short of the CDR3 end; the germline J gene provides the rest. V gene TRBV13-3 combines with J gene TRBJ1-1; tentative D call: TRBD1 (5 bases). The CDR3 spans 12 residues. Germline V gives CDR1 NNHDY, CDR2 SYVADS. CDR3 bases read: TGTGCCAGCAGTGGCACGGGGGGA. Encoded protein: CASSGTGG. The CDR3 in its entirety is CASSGTGGEVFF.

The table lists this clone with a few counts. Gene names and germline match the mouse. The CDR3 end lies 4 residues beyond the end of the read and is filled in from the germline J gene. V and J are TRBV19 and TRBJ2-1; 8 bases line up with TRBD1. Per the germline V gene, CDR1 is FNHDT and CDR2 is SITEND (reference sequence). The CDR3 sequence is 14 residues long. CDR3 DNA, as far as it was read: TGTGCCAGCAGTATGAGGACAGGGTCCGCT. Translating it yields CASSMRTGSA. The CDR3 in its entirety is CASSMRTGSAEQFF.

This clone has just a few counts. Genes and germline are mouse. The DNA ends 4 residues before the CDR3 does, and the rest of the CDR3 is filled in from the germline J gene. This chain uses TRBV1 with TRBJ2-5; 9 nucleotides agree with TRBD2. Per the germline V gene, CDR1 is NSQYPW and CDR2 is LRSPGD (reference sequence). This CDR3 has 15 amino acids. CDR3 in amino acids: CTCSAVSLGGDTQYF. The sequenced CDR3 bases are TGCACCTGCAGTGCAGTTTCACTGGGGGGCGAC.

This clone was detected only a few times. Mouse names are used for the genes. With the read ending 4 residues before the CDR3 end, the germline J gene is used to fill in that end. The rearrangement joins TRBV13-1 to TRBJ2-1; tentative D call: TRBD1 (5 bases). This CDR3 has 13 amino acids. CDR1 is NSHNY and CDR2 is SYGAGN in the germline V gene. Between the trimmed V and J ends, which lost 1 base and 5 bases, there was a span of 7 bases. The covered CDR3 bases are TGTGCCAGCAGTGATTGGACAAATGCT. This codes for CASSDWTNA. From start to end, the CDR3 is CASSDWTNAEQFF.

This clone has more than one count but fewer than ten. These gene names are mouse names. Read sequence stops 4 residues before the CDR3 end, and the germline J gene provides the missing end. The V and J genes are TRBV13-3 and TRBJ2-5, with 9 bases aligning to TRBD1. After removal of 3 bases from V and 3 bases from J, the junction contained 5 bases not matched to a gene. Germline CDR1 NNHDY, CDR2 SYVADS. The CDR3 extends over 15 amino acids. CDR3 amino acids: CASSGAGTGQDTQYF. The sequenced CDR3 bases are TGTGCCAGCAGTGGGGCCGGGACAGGGCAAGAC.

In this sample, this clone turned up a few times. Gene and germline names: mouse. The sequenced fragment ends 4 residues before the CDR3 boundary, so the rest is inferred from the germline J gene. The chain uses TRBV1 and TRBJ1-1; TRBD1 matches at 9 bases. The CDR3 runs 16 residues. The germline CDR1 and CDR2 sequences are NSQYPW and LRSPGD (reference sequence). Trimming cost V 2 bases and J 0 bases; bases outside gene matches: 4. CDR3 amino acids: CTCSATGTGKNTEVFF. The covered CDR3 bases are TGCACCTGCAGTGCAACCGGGACAGGGAAGAACACA.

This clone was counted ten times or more. The listed genes are named as in mouse. The missing CDR3 end, 4 residues past where the read stops, is filled in from the germline J gene. Within the sample, other DNA sequences also encode this same CDR3. The chain joins TRBV1 to TRBJ2-1, with 10 bases that match TRBD1. The V segment lost 4 bases and the J segment 6 bases; nucleotides outside the gene matches: 6. Per the germline V gene, CDR1 is NSQYPW and CDR2 is LRSPGD (reference sequence). CDR3 length: 15 residues. Partial CDR3 DNA: TGCACCTGCAGTGGCCGGGACAGGGGTGGTGCT. Amino acid sequence: CTCSGRDRGGA. The full CDR3 is CTCSGRDRGGAEQFF.

This clone has only a few counts. Genes and germline come from the mouse. With the read ending 4 residues before the CDR3 end, the germline J gene is used to fill in that end. Other DNA sequences in this specimen translate into the identical CDR3. The chain recombines TRBV13-3 with TRBJ2-4; no clear D. The CDR3 spans 13 residues. Per germline, CDR1 NNHDY and CDR2 SYVADS. The part of the CDR3 DNA that was read is TGTGCCAGCAGTGATGCGTTGGAAAAC. The encoded protein is CASSDALEN. The full CDR3 is CASSDALENTLYF.

This clone appeared many times. Each gene name is a mouse one. The CDR3 is cut off 4 residues early in the read; its end comes from the germline J gene. V usage is TRBV13-3 and J usage is TRBJ2-7; 11 bases are shared with TRBD2. Germline loops: CDR1 NNHDY, CDR2 SYVADS. Trimming cost V 5 bases and J 0 bases; bases outside gene matches: 4. The CDR3 is 15 amino acids. Incomplete CDR3 DNA: TGTGCCAGCAGCCTCGGACTGGGGGGCTCCTAT. Translating gives CASSLGLGGSY. The whole CDR3 is CASSLGLGGSYEQYF.

In the case of this clone: Gene names are the mouse ones. Read coverage stops 4 residues before the CDR3 terminus; the germline J gene supplies the remainder. The rearrangement joins TRBV19 to TRBJ1-4; 10 bases align to TRBD1. This CDR3 is 15 amino acids long. From germline, CDR1 is FNHDT and CDR2 SITEND (reference sequence). Partial CDR3 DNA: TGTGCCAGCAGTATTGGGGACAGGGGTCCCGAA. It translates to CASSIGDRGPE. The whole CDR3 reads CASSIGDRGPERLFF.

This clone appeared a few times. Genes and germline are mouse. The read stops 4 residues short of the end of the CDR3; the missing end is completed from the germline J gene. This chain uses TRBV1 with TRBJ1-1; 7 nucleotides line up with TRBD1. The junction had 9 bases not matched to a gene; V was cut back by 0 bases and J by 2 bases. Per the germline V gene, CDR1 is NSQYPW and CDR2 is LRSPGD (reference sequence). CDR3 length: 17 amino acids. CDR3 DNA (partial): TGCACCTGCAGTGCAGATAAGGGGGCGCCGGGCAACACA. Translation: CTCSADKGAPGNT. The complete CDR3 protein is CTCSADKGAPGNTEVFF.

As concerns this clone: The genes and germline here are from mouse. Read data end 4 residues before the CDR3 end; the end is taken from the germline J gene. The J gene is TRBJ1-4, the V gene TRBV19; D call uncertain. This CDR3 comprises 15 residues. CDR1 is FNHDT and CDR2 is SITEND in the germline V gene (reference sequence). Trimming removed 0 bases from V and 3 bases from J, with 9 bases in between. CDR3 DNA (partial): TGTGCCAGCAGTATAGCTTGGGTGGCCAACGAA. It translates to CASSIAWVANE. The complete CDR3 protein is CASSIAWVANERLFF.

With respect to this clone: Gene and germline names: mouse. The read finishes 4 residues shy of the CDR3 end, and the germline J gene is used to complete it. This chain links TRBV1 with TRBJ2-4; 7 nucleotides line up with TRBD1. The CDR3 is made up of 16 amino acids. Germline trimming cut 0 bases from V and 0 bases from J; bases unmatched to any gene: 3. In germline, CDR1 is NSQYPW, CDR2 LRSPGD (reference sequence). The CDR3 here is CTCSAEQGESQNTLYF. CDR3 DNA, as far as it was read: TGCACCTGCAGTGCAGAGCAGGGGGAAAGTCAAAAC.

Concerning this clone itself: The gene symbols are mouse symbols. The read ends 4 residues before the CDR3 terminus; that terminus is restored from the germline J gene. This sequence joins TRBV13-3 and TRBJ2-3; no definite D call. The CDR3 consists of 13 residues. V was trimmed by 1 base and J by 4 bases, leaving 7 bases between them. The germline V gene encodes CDR1 NNHDY and CDR2 SYVADS. CDR3: CASSDLVSETLYF. CDR3 DNA, as far as it was read: TGTGCCAGCAGTGATTTGGTGTCAGAA.

This clone was picked up a small number of times. At residue 11, the DNA translation does not agree with TCRdb's protein; the protein displayed here is the one encoded by the DNA. Genes here carry mouse names. The read finishes 3 residues shy of the CDR3 end, and the germline J gene is used to complete it. The gene calls are TRBV19 and TRBJ1-3; perhaps TRBD1 as D (5 bases). This CDR3 is 14 amino acids long. Germline V lookup: CDR1 FNHDT, CDR2 SITEND (reference sequence). V was clipped by 6 bases and J by 2 bases, with 12 bases between them. The CDR3: CASTLTGPGNTLYF. The sequenced part of the CDR3 DNA is TGTGCCAGCACCCTCACAGGACCTGGAAATACG.

About this clone itself: Germline and genes here are mouse. The DNA ends 4 residues before the CDR3 does, and the rest of the CDR3 is filled in from the germline J gene. The chain has TRBV13-3 and TRBJ1-4; tentative D call: TRBD1 (6 bases). There are 13 residues in the CDR3. CDR1 NNHDY and CDR2 SYVADS come from the germline V gene. Incomplete CDR3 DNA: TGTGCCAGCAGTGCGAGGGGGTCCGAA. Its protein is CASSARGSE. The CDR3 in full is CASSARGSERLFF. Using reference TRBV13-3 and TRBJ1-4 for the parts outside the CDR3, the full variable domain is EAAVTQSPRSKVAVTGGKVTLSCHQTNNHDYMYWYRQDTGHGLRLIHYSYVADSTEKGDIPDGYKASRPSQENFSLILELASLSQTAVYFCASSARGSERLFFGHGTKLSVL.

In regard to this clone: The germline and genes are mouse ones. The read terminates 4 residues before the CDR3 end, so the remaining end is supplied by the germline J gene. The chain couples TRBV13-3 to TRBJ2-5, with 7 bases fitting TRBD1. V was clipped by 4 bases and J by 1 base; unmatched bases: 3. Germline CDR1 NNHDY, CDR2 SYVADS. The CDR3 has 14 amino acids. This CDR3 is CASSRDRDQDTQYF. The covered CDR3 bases are TGTGCCAGCAGTCGGGACAGAGACCAAGAC.

In its sample, this clone was seen many times. Gene names and germline refer to mouse. The CDR3 extends 4 residues past the end of the read, so its final part is completed from the germline J gene. This chain uses TRBV1 with TRBJ2-7, with 11 bases that match TRBD2. The length of the CDR3 is 15 residues. Germline V gene sequence: CDR1 NSQYPW, CDR2 LRSPGD (reference sequence). CDR3 DNA, as far as it was read: TGCACCTGCAGTGCAGCGGGACTGGGGGTATAT. This encodes CTCSAAGLGVY. The entire CDR3 reads CTCSAAGLGVYEQYF.

This clone was seen ten or more times. The gene symbols are mouse symbols. The read halts 4 residues ahead of the CDR3 end, with the missing end drawn from the germline J gene. This chain uses TRBV13-3 with TRBJ2-7; D remains unclear. V dropped 10 bases and J dropped 3 bases, with 5 bases sitting between them. From germline, CDR1 is NNHDY and CDR2 SYVADS. CDR3 length equals 9 residues. The sequenced part of the CDR3 DNA is TGTGCCTCCATCTAT. The encoded protein is CASIY. The entire CDR3 protein reads CASIYEQYF.

This clone was observed at least ten times. Gene names and germline refer to mouse. The read falls 4 residues short of the CDR3 end, and the missing part is taken from the germline J gene. The chain combines TRBV13-3 with TRBJ2-1, with TRBD2 matching 7 bases. This CDR3 has 15 amino acids. From germline, CDR1 is NNHDY and CDR2 SYVADS. Trimming removed 5 bases from V and 1 base from J; junction bases left unmatched: 6. The DNA read from the CDR3 is TGTGCCAGCAGACCCGGGACTGTGAACTATGCT. Translating it yields CASRPGTVNYA. The whole CDR3 reads CASRPGTVNYAEQFF.